This T cell receptor (beta chain) was identified in a study of tumor-infiltrating lymphocytes in localized non-small cell lung cancer. The CDR3 sequence is 14 residues long. Trimming cost V 5 bases and J 0 bases, with 11 bases left between them. Looked up from germline, CDR1 is SGHTA and CDR2 is FQGNSA. General study findings and limits: No T-cell fraction difference was seen between IM1 and IM2 tumors.

As to this clone: Its antigen is still unknown.

The table came from immunoSEQ multiplex PCR; TCRdb's copy has only in-frame clones and leaves some out. The table records about 11,000 clones, 65% to 90% of them present only once. This rearrangement joins TRBV7-2 to TRBJ2-7, with D possibly TRBD1 on 5 matching bases. This sequence originates from a human donor with non-small cell lung cancer. The specimen was uninvolved lung tissue not adjacent to the tumor. For the CDR3, the DNA is TGTGCCAGCAGCGTTCAGGGTGCCTCCTACGAGCAGTACTTC. This translates into CASSVQGASYEQYF.